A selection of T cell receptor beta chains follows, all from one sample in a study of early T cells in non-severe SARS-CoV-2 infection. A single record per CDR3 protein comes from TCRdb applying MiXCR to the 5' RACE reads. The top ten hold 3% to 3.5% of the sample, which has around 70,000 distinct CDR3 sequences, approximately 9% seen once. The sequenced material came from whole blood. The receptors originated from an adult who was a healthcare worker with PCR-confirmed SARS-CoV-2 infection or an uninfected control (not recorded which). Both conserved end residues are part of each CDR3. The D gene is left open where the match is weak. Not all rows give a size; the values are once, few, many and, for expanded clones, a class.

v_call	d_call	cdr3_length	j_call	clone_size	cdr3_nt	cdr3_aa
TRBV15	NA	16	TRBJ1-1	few	TGTGCCACCAGCCGAGCAGAGGTGGGGAGGGGGACGACTGCTTTCTTT	CATSRAEVGRGTTAFF
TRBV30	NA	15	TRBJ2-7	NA	TGTGCCTGGCAGTGGGGGGCAGGTGGCCTCTACGAGCAGTACTTC	CAWQWGAGGLYEQYF
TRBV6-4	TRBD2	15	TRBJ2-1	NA	TGTGCCAGCAGTGATAGCGGGAACTCCTACAATGAGCAGTTCTTC	CASSDSGNSYNEQFF
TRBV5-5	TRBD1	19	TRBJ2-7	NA	TGTGCCAGCAGCTTCCTGGGCTTCCGAGACAGGGGACCCGGTGGCGAGCAGCACTTC	CASSFLGFRDRGPGGEQHF
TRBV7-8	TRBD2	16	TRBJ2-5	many	TGTGCCAGCAGCTTAACCCTAGCGGGTAACCAAGAGACCCAGTACTTC	CASSLTLAGNQETQYF
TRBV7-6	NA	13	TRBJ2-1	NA	TGTGCCAGCAGCTTAGTTTACAACAATGAGCAGTTCTTC	CASSLVYNNEQFF
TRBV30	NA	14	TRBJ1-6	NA	TGTGCCTGGATTCGGACAGATTATAATTCACCCCTCCACTTT	CAWIRTDYNSPLHF
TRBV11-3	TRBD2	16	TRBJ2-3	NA	TGTGCCAGCAGCCGTCGTAGCGGGAGTGGGACAGATACGCAGTATTTT	CASSRRSGSGTDTQYF
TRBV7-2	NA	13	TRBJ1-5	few	TGTGCCAGCAGCTCCTGGGTAAATCAGCCCCAGCATTTT	CASSSWVNQPQHF
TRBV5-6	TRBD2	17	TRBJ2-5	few	TGTGCCAGCAGCTTCTGGACTAGCGGTTACAGGGGGGAGACCCAGTACTTC	CASSFWTSGYRGETQYF
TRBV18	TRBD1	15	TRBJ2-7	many	TGTGCCAGCTCACCCCAAGGGACAGGGACCTACGAGCAGTACTTC	CASSPQGTGTYEQYF
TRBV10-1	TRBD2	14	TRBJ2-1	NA	TGCGCCAGCAGCCCTGTCGCGGGAGTCAATGAGCAGTTCTTC	CASSPVAGVNEQFF
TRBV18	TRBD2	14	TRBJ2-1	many	TGTGCCAGCTCAACGACTAGCGGGAGAAATGAGCAGTTCTTC	CASSTTSGRNEQFF
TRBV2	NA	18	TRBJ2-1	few	TGTGCCAGCAGTGAAGCGCTTCTTGGGACCTCAGCGGACAATGAGCAGTTCTTC	CASSEALLGTSADNEQFF
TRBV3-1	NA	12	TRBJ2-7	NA	TGTGCCAGCAGCCAAGGGGTCTACGAGCAGTACTTC	CASSQGVYEQYF
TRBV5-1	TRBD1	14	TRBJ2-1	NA	TGCGCCAGCAGCTTGGCCCTCGGGGGGACAGGGAAGTTCTTC	CASSLALGGTGKFF
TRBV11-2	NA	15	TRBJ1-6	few	TGTGCCAGCAGCCTGAGGCGGGACATAGGGTCACCCCTCCACTTT	CASSLRRDIGSPLHF
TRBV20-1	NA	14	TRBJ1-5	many	TGCAGTGCTCTTCTTACAGGCCCCCATCAGCCCCAGCATTTT	CSALLTGPHQPQHF
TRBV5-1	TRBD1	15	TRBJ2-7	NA	TGCGCCAGCAGCTTAACGGACAGGGAAAACAACGAGCAGTACTTC	CASSLTDRENNEQYF
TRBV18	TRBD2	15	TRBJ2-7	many	TGTGCCAGCTCACCGCTAGCGGAGTGGGCCTACGAGCAGTACTTC	CASSPLAEWAYEQYF